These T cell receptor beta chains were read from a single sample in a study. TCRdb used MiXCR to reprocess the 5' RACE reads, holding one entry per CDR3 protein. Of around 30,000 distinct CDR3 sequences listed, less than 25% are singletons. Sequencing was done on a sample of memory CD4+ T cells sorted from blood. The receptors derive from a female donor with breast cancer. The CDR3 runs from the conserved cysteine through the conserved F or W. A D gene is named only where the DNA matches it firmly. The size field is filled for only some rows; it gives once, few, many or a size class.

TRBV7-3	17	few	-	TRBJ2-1	CASSLREPRQLHNEQFF	TGTGCCAGCAGCTTAAGAGAACCTAGACAGTTACACAATGAGCAGTTCTTC
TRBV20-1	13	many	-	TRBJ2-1	CSAWTGSYNEQFF	TGCAGTGCTTGGACGGGGTCCTACAATGAGCAGTTCTTC
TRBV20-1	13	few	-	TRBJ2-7	CSAKSGKAYEQYF	TGCAGTGCTAAATCCGGAAAGGCCTACGAGCAGTACTTC
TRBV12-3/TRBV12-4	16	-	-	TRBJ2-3	CASSLSPTKPGDTQYF	TGTGCCAGCAGCCTGAGCCCCACAAAACCTGGGGATACGCAGTATTTT
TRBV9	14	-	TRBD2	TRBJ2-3	CASGDGRRTDTQYF	TGTGCCAGCGGCGACGGGAGGCGAACAGATACGCAGTATTTT
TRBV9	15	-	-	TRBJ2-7	CASSPRGGGLSEQHF	TGTGCCAGCAGCCCTCGGGGCGGGGGCCTAAGCGAGCAGCACTTC
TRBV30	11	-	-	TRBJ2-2	CAWSFPGELFF	TGTGCCTGGAGTTTCCCCGGGGAGCTGTTTTTT
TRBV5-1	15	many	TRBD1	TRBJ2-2	CASSPRTGNTGELFF	TGCGCCAGCAGCCCCCGGACAGGGAACACCGGGGAGCTGTTTTTT
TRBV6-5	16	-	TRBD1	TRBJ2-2	CASRHAGTALPGELFF	TGTGCCAGCAGGCACGCCGGGACAGCTTTACCCGGGGAGCTGTTTTTT
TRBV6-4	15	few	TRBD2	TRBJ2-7	CASNLAGGLQFEQYF	TGTGCCAGCAACTTAGCGGGAGGGCTTCAATTCGAGCAGTACTTC
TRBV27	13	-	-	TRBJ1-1	CASRVQGTTKAFF	TGTGCCAGCAGGGTACAGGGTACTACTAAAGCTTTCTTT
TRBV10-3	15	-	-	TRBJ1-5	CAISDGSYSNQPQHF	TGTGCCATCAGTGATGGGTCTTATAGCAATCAGCCCCAGCATTTT
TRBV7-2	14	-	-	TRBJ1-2	CASSGGPDNYGYTF	TGTGCCAGCAGCGGGGGCCCCGATAACTATGGCTACACCTTC
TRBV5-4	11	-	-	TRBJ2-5	CASSLDRTQYF	TGTGCCAGCAGCTTGGATAGGACCCAGTACTTC
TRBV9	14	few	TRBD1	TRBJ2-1	CASSPRTGLNEQFF	TGTGCCAGCAGCCCGCGGACAGGGTTAAATGAGCAGTTCTTC
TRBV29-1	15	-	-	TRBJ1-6	CSVRDGASYNSPLHF	TGCAGCGTCCGAGACGGGGCATCCTATAATTCACCCCTCCACTTT
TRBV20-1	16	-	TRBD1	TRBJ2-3	CSASQTGMIGTDTQYF	TGCAGTGCTTCCCAGACAGGGATGATCGGCACAGATACGCAGTATTTT
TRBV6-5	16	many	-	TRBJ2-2	CASSPPTFLRAGELFF	TGTGCCAGCAGTCCCCCTACCTTTTTGAGGGCCGGGGAGCTGTTTTTT
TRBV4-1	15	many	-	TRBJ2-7	CASSQVASGSYEQYF	TGCGCCAGCAGCCAAGTAGCGTCAGGCTCCTACGAGCAGTACTTC
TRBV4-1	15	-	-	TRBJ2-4	CASSPGPMAKNIQYF	TGCGCCAGCAGCCCGGGGCCTATGGCCAAAAACATTCAGTACTTC
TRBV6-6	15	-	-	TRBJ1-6	CASSPLMSYNSPLHF	TGTGCCAGCAGTCCCCTGATGTCCTATAATTCACCCCTCCACTTT
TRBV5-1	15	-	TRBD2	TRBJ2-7	CASSLDGRDSYEQYF	TGCGCCAGCAGCTTAGACGGGAGGGACTCCTACGAGCAGTACTTC
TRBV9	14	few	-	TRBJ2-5	CASSVGGAGETQYF	TGTGCCAGCAGCGTAGGAGGGGCGGGAGAGACCCAGTACTTC
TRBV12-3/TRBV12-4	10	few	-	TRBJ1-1	CASGGTEAFF	TGTGCCAGCGGGGGCACTGAAGCTTTCTTT
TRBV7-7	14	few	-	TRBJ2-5	CASSPSRSQETQYF	TGTGCTAGCAGCCCATCCCGGTCTCAAGAGACCCAGTACTTC
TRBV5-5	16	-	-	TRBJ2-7	CASSWEGYGTLYEQYF	TGTGCCAGCAGCTGGGAAGGGTATGGGACTCTCTACGAGCAGTACTTC
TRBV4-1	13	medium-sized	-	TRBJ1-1	CASSQAAHTEAFF	TGCGCCAGCAGCCAAGCGGCTCACACTGAAGCTTTCTTT
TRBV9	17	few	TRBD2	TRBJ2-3	CASSVAWGLAMADTQYF	TGTGCCAGCAGCGTAGCATGGGGACTAGCGATGGCAGATACGCAGTATTTT
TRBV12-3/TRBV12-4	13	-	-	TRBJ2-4	CASSLGYPNIQYF	TGTGCCAGCAGTTTAGGGTACCCAAACATTCAGTACTTC
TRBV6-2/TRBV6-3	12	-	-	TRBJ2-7	CARDSNDYEQYF	TGTGCCAGGGACTCGAACGACTACGAGCAGTACTTC
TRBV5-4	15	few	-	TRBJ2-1	CASSLRELGYGEQFF	TGTGCCAGCAGCTTGCGGGAGCTGGGGTACGGTGAGCAGTTCTTC
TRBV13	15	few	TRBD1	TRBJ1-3	CASSLRQGPGNTIYF	TGTGCCAGCAGCTTAAGACAGGGGCCTGGAAACACCATATATTTT
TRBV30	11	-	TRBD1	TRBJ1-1	CAWSEETGAFF	TGTGCCTGGAGTGAAGAGACAGGGGCTTTCTTT
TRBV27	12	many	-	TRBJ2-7	CASSFLGDEQYF	TGTGCCAGCAGTTTCCTTGGCGACGAGCAGTACTTC
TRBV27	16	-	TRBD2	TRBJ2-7	CASSLGGTSGSYEQYF	TGTGCCAGCAGTTTAGGTGGGACTAGCGGCTCCTACGAGCAGTACTTC
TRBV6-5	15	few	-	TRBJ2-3	CASSYSKNWPDTQYF	TGTGCCAGCAGTTACTCGAAAAATTGGCCAGATACGCAGTATTTT
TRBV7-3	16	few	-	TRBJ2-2	CASRGTKGLNTGELFF	TGTGCCAGCAGGGGGACCAAGGGGCTAAACACCGGGGAGCTGTTTTTT
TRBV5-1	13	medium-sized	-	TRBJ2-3	CAGPEGSTDTQYF	TGCGCCGGCCCCGAGGGAAGCACAGATACGCAGTATTTT
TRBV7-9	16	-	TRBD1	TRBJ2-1	CASSKAYGTGLREQFF	TGTGCCAGCAGCAAGGCTTACGGGACAGGGTTACGAGAGCAGTTCTTC
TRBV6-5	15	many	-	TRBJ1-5	CASSKKPKGNQPQHF	TGTGCCAGCAGCAAGAAGCCCAAGGGCAATCAGCCCCAGCATTTT
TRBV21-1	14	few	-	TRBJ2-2	CATRGQGNTGELFF	TGTGCCACCAGGGGACAGGGTAACACCGGGGAGCTGTTTTTT
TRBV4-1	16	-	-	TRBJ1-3	CASSQGGRYSGNTIYF	TGCGCCAGCAGCCAAGGGGGGCGCTATTCTGGAAACACCATATATTTT
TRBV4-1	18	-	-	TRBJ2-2	CASSKRSAGTLNTGELFF	TGCGCCAGCAGCAAAAGAAGCGCCGGGACATTGAACACCGGGGAGCTGTTTTTT
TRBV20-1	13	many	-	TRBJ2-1	CSAVRDSVNEQFF	TGCAGTGCTGTACGGGACTCCGTCAATGAGCAGTTCTTC
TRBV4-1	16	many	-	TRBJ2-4	CASSLQRNLAKNIQYF	TGCGCCAGCAGCCTCCAGCGGAACCTAGCCAAAAACATTCAGTACTTC
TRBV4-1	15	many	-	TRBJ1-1	CASSQVWGKGTEAFF	TGCGCCAGCAGCCAAGTTTGGGGTAAAGGGACTGAAGCTTTCTTT
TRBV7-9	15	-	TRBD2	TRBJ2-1	CASSLQGTRHDEQFF	TGTGCCAGCAGCTTACAGGGGACTAGACACGATGAGCAGTTCTTC
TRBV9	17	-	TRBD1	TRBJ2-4	CASGRDSPGFAKNIQYF	TGTGCCAGCGGCAGGGACAGCCCCGGGTTCGCCAAAAACATTCAGTACTTC
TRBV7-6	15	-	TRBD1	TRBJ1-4	CASSLEGTVMEKLFF	TGTGCCAGCAGCTTAGAGGGGACAGTAATGGAAAAACTGTTTTTT
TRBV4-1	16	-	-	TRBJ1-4	CASSQVGPGGEEKLFF	TGCGCCAGCAGCCAAGTCGGTCCCGGGGGGGAGGAAAAACTGTTTTTT
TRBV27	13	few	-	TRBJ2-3	CASSQDSADTQYF	TGTGCCAGCAGTCAGGACAGCGCAGATACGCAGTATTTT
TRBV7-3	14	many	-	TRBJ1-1	CASSLIGKNTEAFF	TGTGCCAGCAGCTTAATTGGAAAGAACACTGAAGCTTTCTTT
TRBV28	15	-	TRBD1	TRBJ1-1	CASSLYRQGLTEAFF	TGTGCCAGCAGTTTATACCGACAGGGCCTCACTGAAGCTTTCTTT
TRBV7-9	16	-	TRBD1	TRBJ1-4	CASSPPDRAANEKLFF	TGTGCCAGCAGCCCACCGGACAGGGCCGCTAATGAAAAACTGTTTTTT
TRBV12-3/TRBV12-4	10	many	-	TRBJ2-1	CASFANEQFF	TGTGCCAGCTTTGCCAATGAGCAGTTCTTC
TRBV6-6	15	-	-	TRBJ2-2	CASRGDFFITGELFF	TGTGCCAGCAGGGGGGACTTTTTTATCACCGGGGAGCTGTTTTTT
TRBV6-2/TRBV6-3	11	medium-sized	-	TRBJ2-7	CASRTGYEQYF	TGTGCCAGCAGAACAGGGTATGAGCAGTACTTC
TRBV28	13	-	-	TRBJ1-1	CASSFRPDTEAFF	TGTGCCAGCAGTTTTAGACCGGACACTGAAGCTTTCTTT
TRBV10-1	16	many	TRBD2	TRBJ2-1	CASSERRTSGYNEQFF	TGCGCCAGCAGTGAGAGAAGGACTAGCGGCTACAATGAGCAGTTCTTC